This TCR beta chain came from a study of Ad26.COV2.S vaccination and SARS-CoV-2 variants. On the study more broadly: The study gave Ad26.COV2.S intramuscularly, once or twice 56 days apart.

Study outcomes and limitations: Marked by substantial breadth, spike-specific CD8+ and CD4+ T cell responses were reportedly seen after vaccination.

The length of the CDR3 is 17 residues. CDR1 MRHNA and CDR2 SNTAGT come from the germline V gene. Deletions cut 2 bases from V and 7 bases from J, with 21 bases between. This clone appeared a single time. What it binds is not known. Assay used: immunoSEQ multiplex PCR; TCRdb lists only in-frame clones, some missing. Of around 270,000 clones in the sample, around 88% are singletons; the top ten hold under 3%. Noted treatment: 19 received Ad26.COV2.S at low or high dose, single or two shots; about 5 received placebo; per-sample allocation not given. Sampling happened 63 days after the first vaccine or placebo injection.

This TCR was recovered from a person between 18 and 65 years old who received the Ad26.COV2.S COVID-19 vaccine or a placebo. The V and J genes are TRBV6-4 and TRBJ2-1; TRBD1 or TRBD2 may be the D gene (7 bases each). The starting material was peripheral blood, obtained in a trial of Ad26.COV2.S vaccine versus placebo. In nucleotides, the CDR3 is TGTGCCAGCAGTGACAATGCAGGGGGGGGCTCGATTAATGAGCAGTTCTTC. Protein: CASSDNAGGGSINEQFF.